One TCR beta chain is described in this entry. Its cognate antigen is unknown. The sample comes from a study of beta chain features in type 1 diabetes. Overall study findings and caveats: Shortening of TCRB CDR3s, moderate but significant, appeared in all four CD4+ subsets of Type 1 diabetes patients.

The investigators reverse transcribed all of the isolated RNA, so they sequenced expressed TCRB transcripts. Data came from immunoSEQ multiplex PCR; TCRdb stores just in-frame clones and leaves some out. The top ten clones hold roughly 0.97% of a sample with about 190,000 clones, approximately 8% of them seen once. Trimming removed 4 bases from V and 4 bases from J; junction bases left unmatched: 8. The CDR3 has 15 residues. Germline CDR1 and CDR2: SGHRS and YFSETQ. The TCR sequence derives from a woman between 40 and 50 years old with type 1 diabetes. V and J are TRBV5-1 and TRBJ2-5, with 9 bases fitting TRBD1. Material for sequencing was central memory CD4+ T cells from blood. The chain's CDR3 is CASSVTGGKAETQYF. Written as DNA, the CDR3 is TGCGCCAGCAGCGTGACAGGGGGGAAGGCAGAGACCCAGTACTTC.